The 22 T cell receptor beta chains below all came from one sample that was sequenced in a study of T-cell memory formation after mild COVID-19. Using its own MiXCR run on the 5' RACE reads, TCRdb lists one record per CDR3 protein. The sample holds some 190,000 distinct CDR3 sequences, 15% to 20% seen once. What was sequenced was PBMCs or a T cell subset sorted from them (not recorded which). Receptors were obtained from an adult woman who had mild COVID-19 (a few samples of this study predate the infection). Cell type and time point are not known.

This clonotype was found a few times. The V gene is TRBV7-9, the J gene TRBJ2-1; D not certain. With 5 bases removed from V and 0 bases from J, the gap between germline ends came to 5 bases. CDR1 is SEHNR, CDR2 FQNEAQ, per germline (reference sequence). The CDR3 totals 13 residues. CDR3 protein: CASSMDSYNEQFF. The CDR3 nucleotides read TGTGCCAGCAGCATGGACTCCTACAATGAGCAGTTCTTC.

CDR3 sequence reads: CASSLAASGRVTYEQYF. The CDR3 coding sequence is TGTGCCAGCAGCTTAGCCGCAAGCGGGCGAGTTACCTACGAGCAGTACTTC. The chain recombines TRBV7-6 with TRBJ2-7; possible D gene TRBD2, 6 bases. CDR1 SGHVS and CDR2 FNYEAQ come from the germline V gene. The V gene lost 0 bases and the J gene lost 2 bases, with 17 bases spanning the gap. The CDR3 has 17 amino acids.

This clonotype has a handful of counts. The V gene is TRBV6-2 or TRBV6-3, the J gene TRBJ2-2; the match to TRBD2 covers 14 bases. The CDR3 extends over 17 amino acids. Germline CDR1 reads MNHEY; CDR2 reads SVGEGT. V shed 4 bases, J shed 1 base, and the junction held 2 bases outside the gene matches. CDR3 coding DNA: TGTGCCAGCAGTTTGACTAGCGGGAGGGTGAACACCGGGGAGCTGTTTTTT. Its protein product is CASSLTSGRVNTGELFF.

The chain recombines TRBV18 with TRBJ1-5, with D maybe TRBD1 (5 bases). CDR1 and CDR2 (germline): KGHSH, LQKENI. Trimming left V 2 bases short and J 4 bases short, with 12 bases between. CDR3 length equals 15 residues. The CDR3 loop reads CASSPTVGTNQPQHF. The CDR3 coding sequence is TGTGCCAGCTCACCAACGGTCGGGACTAATCAGCCCCAGCATTTT.

This clonotype appeared a few times. V gene TRBV5-1 combines with J gene TRBJ2-7, with 7 bases fitting TRBD1. V was clipped by 4 bases and J by 2 bases; unmatched bases: 9. There are 15 residues in the CDR3. Germline lookup yields CDR1 SGHRS and CDR2 YFSETQ. The DNA of the CDR3 is TGCGCCAGCAGCCGGGACAGCGGCGGCCCCTACGAGCAGTACTTC. Translation: CASSRDSGGPYEQYF.

This clonotype was seen many times. The rearrangement links TRBV5-1 to TRBJ1-6; weak D call: TRBD1 (6 bases). Between the trimmed V and J ends, which lost 0 bases and 7 bases, there was a span of 8 bases. CDR1 is SGHRS and CDR2 is YFSETQ in the germline V gene. CDR3 length equals 14 residues. The CDR3 DNA reads TGCGCCAGCAGCTTGGGGCAGGGGAATTCACCCCTCCACTTT. Protein product: CASSLGQGNSPLHF.

CDR3 in DNA: TGTGCCAGCAGCTTGACGTCTAGCGGGCGGACAGATACGCAGTATTTT. Amino acid sequence: CASSLTSSGRTDTQYF. The V call is TRBV5-6, the J call TRBJ2-3; TRBD2 matches at 8 bases. Germline V gene lookup returns CDR1 SGHDT and CDR2 YYEEEE. This CDR3 contains 16 residues. J gave up 3 bases and V 1 base, and 7 bases lay outside the gene matches.

This clonotype appeared many times. V usage is TRBV29-1 and J usage is TRBJ2-4, with 9 bases that match TRBD1. The trim removed 5 bases at V and 0 bases at J, leaving 5 bases unmatched. The germline V gene has CDR1 SQVTM and CDR2 ANQGSEA. This CDR3 is built from 15 residues. The CDR3 DNA follows: TGCAGCGTTTTCGACAGGGGGACAGCCAAAAACATTCAGTACTTC. Residues: CSVFDRGTAKNIQYF.

The rearrangement uses TRBV5-1 and TRBJ2-1; no reliable D call. The V gene's germline CDR1 is SGHRS and CDR2 YFSETQ. The CDR3 consists of 12 residues. The ends were cut back, 4 bases at V and 7 bases at J, with 9 bases in the middle. DNA for the CDR3: TGCGCCAGCAGCATTTCCGGGAATGAGCAGTTCTTC. Translated, it gives CASSISGNEQFF.

The gene calls are TRBV7-9 and TRBJ2-7, with D possibly matching TRBD1 (5 bases). V was cut by 5 bases and J by 11 bases, with 19 bases left in between. The CDR3 contains 13 residues. CDR1 and CDR2 from the germline V gene are SEHNR and FQNEAQ (reference sequence). The CDR3 DNA is TGTGCCAGCAGCCTTTCGATAGGGGCGGCGGAGTACTTC. It is translated as CASSLSIGAAEYF.

This clonotype has only a few counts. V is TRBV12-3 or TRBV12-4 and J is TRBJ1-2; weak D call: TRBD1 (5 bases). The CDR3 covers 15 residues. Trimming stripped 3 bases from V and 3 bases from J, with 14 bases between. The CDR3 spells CASSFGLGEYYGYTF. The CDR3 bases are TGTGCCAGCAGTTTTGGTCTGGGGGAATACTATGGCTACACCTTC.

The chain combines TRBV5-1 with TRBJ2-3, with TRBD2 matching 13 bases. The length of the CDR3 is 22 residues. With V trimmed by 4 bases and J by 3 bases, 23 bases remained unmatched. CDR1 and CDR2 (germline): SGHRS, YFSETQ. DNA of the CDR3: TGCGCCAGCAGCCCCGGAGGGACTAGCGGGGTGGGCCCCCGACCTAGGACAGATACGCAGTATTTT. Its translation is CASSPGGTSGVGPRPRTDTQYF.

This clonotype was detected only a few times. V is TRBV2 and J is TRBJ1-5; the D is unclear. Germline CDR1 is SNHLY and CDR2 is FYNNEI. This CDR3 has 14 residues. Trimming took off 7 bases at V and 4 bases at J, with 14 bases between the two ends. The CDR3 bases are TGTGCCAGCAAGATTCAGGCCGGGAATCAGCCCCAGCATTTT. This translates into CASKIQAGNQPQHF.

V gene TRBV7-9 combines with J gene TRBJ1-1; tentatively, D is TRBD1 (5 bases). This CDR3 has 14 residues. Trimming left V 4 bases short and J 4 bases short, with 13 bases between. Germline CDR1 SEHNR, CDR2 FQNEAQ (reference sequence). CDR3 protein: CASSSSGRGTEAFF. The CDR3 DNA is TGTGCCAGCAGCTCCTCGGGGCGCGGCACTGAAGCTTTCTTT.

This clonotype was seen only a few times. This chain uses TRBV3-1 with TRBJ2-5; D ambiguous. The CDR3 contains 13 residues. Deletions cut 4 bases from V and 1 base from J, with 7 bases between. Germline CDR1 reads LGHDT; CDR2 reads YNNKEL (reference sequence). The CDR3 here is CASSPSIQETQYF. CDR3 DNA: TGTGCCAGCAGCCCGTCTATCCAAGAGACCCAGTACTTC.

This clonotype has only a few counts. The chain recombines TRBV6-1 with TRBJ1-1; tentatively, D is TRBD1 (6 bases). In germline, CDR1 is MNHNS, CDR2 SASEGT. The CDR3 loop spans 15 amino acids. V lost 2 bases and J lost 4, with 14 bases in between. CDR3 region: CASSERGGARTEAFF. In DNA, the CDR3 is TGTGCCAGCAGTGAAAGAGGGGGGGCCCGCACTGAAGCTTTCTTT.

The CDR3 spells CASSNSGVPNTEAFF. The CDR3 DNA reads TGCGCCAGCAGCAATTCAGGTGTTCCGAACACTGAAGCTTTCTTT. The chain recombines TRBV5-1 with TRBJ1-1; D gene ambiguous. The CDR3 consists of 15 residues. Germline lookup yields CDR1 SGHRS and CDR2 YFSETQ. The ends were cut back, 4 bases at V and 1 base at J, with 14 bases in the middle.

CDR3 DNA sequence: TGCGCCAGCAGCCAAGATAGGACAGATAGCAATCAGCCCCAGCATTTT. This encodes CASSQDRTDSNQPQHF. The chain combines TRBV4-1 with TRBJ1-5; possible D gene TRBD1, 6 bases. Trimming took off 0 bases at V and 0 bases at J, with 9 bases between the two ends. CDR3 length equals 16 residues. Per germline, CDR1 MGHRA and CDR2 YSYEKL.

This sequence joins TRBV10-3 and TRBJ2-6; D is unresolved. The CDR3 is made up of 12 amino acids. Germline CDR1 reads ENHRY; CDR2 reads SYGVKD. Trimming took off 6 bases at V and 1 base at J, with 1 base between the two ends. CDR3 region: CAIRSGANVLTF. DNA of the CDR3: TGTGCCATCAGGTCTGGGGCCAACGTCCTGACTTTC.

The chain carries TRBV5-1 and TRBJ2-3, with 10 nucleotides matching TRBD1. The CDR3 runs to 16 residues. V lost 4 bases to trimming and J lost 0 bases; unmatched junction nucleotides: 5. Germline CDR1 SGHRS, CDR2 YFSETQ. The CDR3 spells CASSKTGGLSTDTQYF. The DNA for the CDR3 is TGCGCCAGCAGCAAGACAGGGGGCCTTAGCACAGATACGCAGTATTTT.

This rearrangement joins TRBV18 to TRBJ1-1, with D possibly matching TRBD1 (5 bases). V was cut by 5 bases and J by 1 base, with 14 bases left in between. The CDR3 loop spans 15 amino acids. The germline V gene has CDR1 KGHSH and CDR2 LQKENI. As DNA, the CDR3 is TGTGCCAGCTCATTACGATTGACAGAGAACACTGAAGCTTTCTTT. Translated, it gives CASSLRLTENTEAFF.

This clonotype was picked up a small number of times. The chain recombines TRBV29-1 with TRBJ1-2, with no clear D. Germline CDR1 and CDR2: SQVTM and ANQGSEA. V was trimmed by 4 bases and J by 4 bases, leaving 13 bases between them. The CDR3 contains 13 residues. In DNA form, the CDR3 reads TGCAGCGTTGGGTCCAGGCTATCCTATGGCTACACCTTC. Amino acids: CSVGSRLSYGYTF.